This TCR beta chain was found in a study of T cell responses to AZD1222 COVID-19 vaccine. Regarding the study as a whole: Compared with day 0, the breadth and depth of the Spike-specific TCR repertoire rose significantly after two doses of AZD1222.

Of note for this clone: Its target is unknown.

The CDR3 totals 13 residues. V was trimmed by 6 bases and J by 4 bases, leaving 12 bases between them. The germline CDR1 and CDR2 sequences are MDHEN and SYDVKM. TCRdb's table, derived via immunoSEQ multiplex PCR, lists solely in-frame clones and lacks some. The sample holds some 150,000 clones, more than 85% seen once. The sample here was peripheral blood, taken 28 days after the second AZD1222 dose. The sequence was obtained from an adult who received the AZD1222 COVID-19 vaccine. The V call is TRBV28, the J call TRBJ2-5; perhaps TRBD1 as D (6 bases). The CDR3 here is CASSPQGRETQYF. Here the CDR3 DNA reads TGTGCCAGCAGCCCACAGGGACGAGAGACCCAGTACTTC.